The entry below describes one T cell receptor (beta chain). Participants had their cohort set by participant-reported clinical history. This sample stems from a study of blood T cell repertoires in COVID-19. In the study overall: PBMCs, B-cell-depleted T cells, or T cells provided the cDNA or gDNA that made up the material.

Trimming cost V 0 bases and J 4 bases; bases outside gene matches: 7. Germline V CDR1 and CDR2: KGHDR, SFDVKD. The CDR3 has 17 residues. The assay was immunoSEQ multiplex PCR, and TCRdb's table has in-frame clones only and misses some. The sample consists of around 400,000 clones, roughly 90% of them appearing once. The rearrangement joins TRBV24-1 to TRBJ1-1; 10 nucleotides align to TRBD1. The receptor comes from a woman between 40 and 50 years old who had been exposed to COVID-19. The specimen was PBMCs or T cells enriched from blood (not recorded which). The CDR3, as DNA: TGTGCCACCAGTGATTTGTTGGGGACAGGGGAGCGCACTGAAGCTTTCTTT. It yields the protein CATSDLLGTGERTEAFF.